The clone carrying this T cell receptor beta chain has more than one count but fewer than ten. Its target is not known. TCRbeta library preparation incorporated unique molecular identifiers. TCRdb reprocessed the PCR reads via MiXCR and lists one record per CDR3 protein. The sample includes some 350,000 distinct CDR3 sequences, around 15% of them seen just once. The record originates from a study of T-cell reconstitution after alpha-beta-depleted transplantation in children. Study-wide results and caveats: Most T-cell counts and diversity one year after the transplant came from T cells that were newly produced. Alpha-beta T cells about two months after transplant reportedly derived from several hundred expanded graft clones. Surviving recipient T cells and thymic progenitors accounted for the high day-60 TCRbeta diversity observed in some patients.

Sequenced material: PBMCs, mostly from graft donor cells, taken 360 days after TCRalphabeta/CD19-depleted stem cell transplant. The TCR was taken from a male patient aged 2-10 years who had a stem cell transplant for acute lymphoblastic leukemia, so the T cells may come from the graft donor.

CDR3: CASSDPLGTNTGELFF. The DNA of the CDR3 is TGTGCCAGCAGTGACCCCCTTGGTACGAACACCGGGGAGCTGTTTTTT. The chain is built from TRBV2 and TRBJ2-2; D is undetermined. V was pared by 3 bases and J by 0 bases, with 11 bases between. CDR1 and CDR2 (germline): SNHLY, FYNNEI. This CDR3 has 16 residues.